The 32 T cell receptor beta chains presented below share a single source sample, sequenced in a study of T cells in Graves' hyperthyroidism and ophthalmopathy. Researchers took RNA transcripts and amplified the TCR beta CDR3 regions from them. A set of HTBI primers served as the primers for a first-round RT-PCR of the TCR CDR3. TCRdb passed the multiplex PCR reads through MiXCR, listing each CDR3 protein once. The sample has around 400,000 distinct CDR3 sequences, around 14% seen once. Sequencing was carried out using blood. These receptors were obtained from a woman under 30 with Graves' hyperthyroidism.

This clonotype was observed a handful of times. The CDR3 loop is CASMGLAGGPSTDTQYF. The CDR3 region has the DNA TGTGCCAGCATGGGACTAGCGGGGGGGCCGAGCACAGATACGCAGTATTTT. The V call is TRBV2, the J call TRBJ2-3; 16 bases match TRBD2. The CDR3 is made up of 17 amino acids. CDR1 and CDR2 from the germline V gene are SNHLY and FYNNEI. Trimming took 7 bases from V and 0 from J; bases not matched to a gene: 4.

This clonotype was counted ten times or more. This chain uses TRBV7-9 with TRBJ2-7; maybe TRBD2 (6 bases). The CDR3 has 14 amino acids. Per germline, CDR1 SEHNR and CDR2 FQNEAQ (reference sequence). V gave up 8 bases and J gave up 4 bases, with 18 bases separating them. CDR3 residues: CASVPGRGAYEQYF. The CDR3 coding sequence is TGTGCCAGCGTCCCAGGGCGCGGGGCGTACGAGCAGTACTTC.

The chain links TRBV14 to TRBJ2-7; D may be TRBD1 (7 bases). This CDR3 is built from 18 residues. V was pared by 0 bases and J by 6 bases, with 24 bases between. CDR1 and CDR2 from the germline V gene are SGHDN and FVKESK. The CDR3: CASSQDSPPGQEGGEQYF. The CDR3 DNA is TGTGCCAGCAGCCAAGATTCCCCCCCAGGACAGGAGGGAGGCGAGCAGTACTTC.

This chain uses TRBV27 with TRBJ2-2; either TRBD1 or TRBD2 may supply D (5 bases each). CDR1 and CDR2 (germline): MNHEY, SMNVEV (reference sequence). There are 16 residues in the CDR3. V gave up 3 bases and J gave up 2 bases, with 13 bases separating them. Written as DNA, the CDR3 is TGTGCCAGCAGTTTGAGGGTAGGGGTTAACACCGGGGAGCTGTTTTTT. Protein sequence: CASSLRVGVNTGELFF.

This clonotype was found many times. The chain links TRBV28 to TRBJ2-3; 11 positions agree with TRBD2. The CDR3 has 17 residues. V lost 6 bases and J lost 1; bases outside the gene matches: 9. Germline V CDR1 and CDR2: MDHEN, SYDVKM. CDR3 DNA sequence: TGTGCCAGCAGCCCATTTTTAGCGGGGGGGGGCACAGATACGCAGTATTTT. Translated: CASSPFLAGGGTDTQYF.

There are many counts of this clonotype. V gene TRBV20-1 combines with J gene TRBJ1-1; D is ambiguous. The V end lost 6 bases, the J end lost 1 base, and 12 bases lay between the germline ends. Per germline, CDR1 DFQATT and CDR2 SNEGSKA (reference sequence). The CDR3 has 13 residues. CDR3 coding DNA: TGCAGTGCCCACGCTCACAAGAACACTGAAGCTTTCTTT. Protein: CSAHAHKNTEAFF.

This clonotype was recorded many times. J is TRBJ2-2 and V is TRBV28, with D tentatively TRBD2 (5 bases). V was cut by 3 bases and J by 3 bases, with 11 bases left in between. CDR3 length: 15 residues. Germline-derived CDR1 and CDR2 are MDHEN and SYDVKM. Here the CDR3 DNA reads TGTGCCAGCAGTTTTGGACTCACGGACACCGGGGAGCTGTTTTTT. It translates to CASSFGLTDTGELFF. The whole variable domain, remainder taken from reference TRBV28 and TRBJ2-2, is DVKVTQSSRYLVKRTGEKVFLECVQDMDHENMFWYRQDPGLGLRLIYFSYDVKMKEKGDIPEGYSVSREKKERFSLILESASTNQTSMYLCASSFGLTDTGELFFGEGSRLTVL.

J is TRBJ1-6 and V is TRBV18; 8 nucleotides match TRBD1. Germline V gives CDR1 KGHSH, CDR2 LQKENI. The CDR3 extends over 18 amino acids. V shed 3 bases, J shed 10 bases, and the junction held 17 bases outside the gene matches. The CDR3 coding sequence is TGTGCCAGCTCACCGGTCCCTCATACCGGGACAGGAACCTCACCCCTCCACTTT. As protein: CASSPVPHTGTGTSPLHF. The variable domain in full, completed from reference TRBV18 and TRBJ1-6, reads NAGVMQNPRHLVRRRGQEARLRCSPMKGHSHVYWYRQLPEEGLKFMVYLQKENIIDESGMPKERFSAEFPKEGPSILRIQQVVRGDSAAYFCASSPVPHTGTGTSPLHFGNGTRLTVT.

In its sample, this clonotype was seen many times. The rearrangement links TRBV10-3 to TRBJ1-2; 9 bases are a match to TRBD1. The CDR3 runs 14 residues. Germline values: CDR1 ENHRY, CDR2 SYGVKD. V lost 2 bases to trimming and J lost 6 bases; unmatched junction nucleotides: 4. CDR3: CAISETGTGHGYTF. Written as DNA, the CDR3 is TGTGCCATCAGTGAGACCGGGACAGGGCATGGCTACACCTTC.

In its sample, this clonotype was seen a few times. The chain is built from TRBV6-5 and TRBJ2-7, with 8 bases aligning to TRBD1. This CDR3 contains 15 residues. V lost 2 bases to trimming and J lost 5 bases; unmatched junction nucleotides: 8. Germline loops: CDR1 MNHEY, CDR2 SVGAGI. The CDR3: CASSYLRTGWHEQYF. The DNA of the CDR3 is TGTGCCAGCAGTTACCTACGGACAGGGTGGCACGAGCAGTACTTC.

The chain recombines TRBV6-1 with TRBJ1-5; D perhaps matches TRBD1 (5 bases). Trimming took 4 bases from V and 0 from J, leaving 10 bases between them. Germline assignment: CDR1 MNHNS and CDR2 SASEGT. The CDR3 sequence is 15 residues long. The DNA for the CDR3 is TGTGCCAGCAGTGCCGGACACTATAGCAATCAGCCCCAGCATTTT. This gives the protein CASSAGHYSNQPQHF.

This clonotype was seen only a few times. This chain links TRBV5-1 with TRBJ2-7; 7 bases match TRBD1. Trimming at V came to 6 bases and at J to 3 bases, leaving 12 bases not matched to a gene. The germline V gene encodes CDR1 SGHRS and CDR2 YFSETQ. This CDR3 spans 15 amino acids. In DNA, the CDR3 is TGCGCCAGCAAAACCTTTCGGACAGGTGACTACGAGCAGTACTTC. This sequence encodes CASKTFRTGDYEQYF.

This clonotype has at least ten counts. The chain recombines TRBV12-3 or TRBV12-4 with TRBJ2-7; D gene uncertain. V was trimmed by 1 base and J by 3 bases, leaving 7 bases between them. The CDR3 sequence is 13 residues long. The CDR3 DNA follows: TGTGCCAGCAGTTTAGAGCTAGGCTACGAGCAGTACTTC. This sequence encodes CASSLELGYEQYF.

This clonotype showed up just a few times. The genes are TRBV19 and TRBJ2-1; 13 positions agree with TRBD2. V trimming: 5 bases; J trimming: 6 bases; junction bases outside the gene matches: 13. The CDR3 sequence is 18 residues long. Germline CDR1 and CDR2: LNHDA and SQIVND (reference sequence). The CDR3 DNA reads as TGTGCCAGTAGTCCTGGGGTCGCAGGACTAGCGGGAGCCAATGAGCAGTTCTTC. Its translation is CASSPGVAGLAGANEQFF.

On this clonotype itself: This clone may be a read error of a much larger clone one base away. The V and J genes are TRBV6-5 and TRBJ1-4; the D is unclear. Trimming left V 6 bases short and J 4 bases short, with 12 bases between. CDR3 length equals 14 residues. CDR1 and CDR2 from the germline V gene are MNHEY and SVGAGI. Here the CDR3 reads CASRYDRLNEKLFF. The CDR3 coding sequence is TGTGCCAGCAGATACGACCGCCTTAATGAAAAACTGTTTTTT.

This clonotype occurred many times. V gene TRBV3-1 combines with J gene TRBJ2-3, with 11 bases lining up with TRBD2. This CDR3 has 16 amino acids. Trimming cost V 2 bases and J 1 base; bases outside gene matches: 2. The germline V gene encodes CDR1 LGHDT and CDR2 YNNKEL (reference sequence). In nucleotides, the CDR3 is TGTGCCAGCAGCCAAAGACTAGCGGGGCGCACAGATACGCAGTATTTT. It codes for CASSQRLAGRTDTQYF.

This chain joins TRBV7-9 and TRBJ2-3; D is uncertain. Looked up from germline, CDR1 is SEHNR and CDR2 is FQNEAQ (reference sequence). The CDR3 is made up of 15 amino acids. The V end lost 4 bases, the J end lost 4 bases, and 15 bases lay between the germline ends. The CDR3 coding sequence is TGTGCCAGCAGCTCCCGGCCATACCTTGCAGATACGCAGTATTTT. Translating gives CASSSRPYLADTQYF.

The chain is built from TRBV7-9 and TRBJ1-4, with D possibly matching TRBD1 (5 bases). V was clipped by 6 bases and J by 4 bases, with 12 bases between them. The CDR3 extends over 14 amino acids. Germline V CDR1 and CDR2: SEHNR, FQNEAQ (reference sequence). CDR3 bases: TGTGCCAGCAGTGAATCAGGGAATAATGAAAAACTGTTTTTT. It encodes CASSESGNNEKLFF.

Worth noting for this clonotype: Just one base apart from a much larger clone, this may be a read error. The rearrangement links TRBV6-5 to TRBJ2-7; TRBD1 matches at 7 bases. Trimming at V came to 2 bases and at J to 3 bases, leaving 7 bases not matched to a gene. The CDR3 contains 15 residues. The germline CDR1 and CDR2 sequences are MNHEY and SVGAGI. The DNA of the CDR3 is TGTGCCAGCAGTTACGGGATAGGGGGCATCTACGAGCAGTACTTC. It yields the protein CASSYGIGGIYEQYF.

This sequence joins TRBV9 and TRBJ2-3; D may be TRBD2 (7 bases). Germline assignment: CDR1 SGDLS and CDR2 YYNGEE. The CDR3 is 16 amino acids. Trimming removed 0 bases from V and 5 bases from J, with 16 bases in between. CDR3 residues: CASSVEGGGPGDTQYF. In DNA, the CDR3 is TGTGCCAGCAGCGTAGAGGGAGGGGGTCCGGGAGATACGCAGTATTTT.

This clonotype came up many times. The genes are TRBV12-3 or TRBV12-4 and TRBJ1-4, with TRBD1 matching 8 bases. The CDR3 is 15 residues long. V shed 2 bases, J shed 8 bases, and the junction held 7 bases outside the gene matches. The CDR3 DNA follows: TGTGCCAGCAGTTTAATCCAGGGGGCACTAGAAAAACTGTTTTTT. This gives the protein CASSLIQGALEKLFF.

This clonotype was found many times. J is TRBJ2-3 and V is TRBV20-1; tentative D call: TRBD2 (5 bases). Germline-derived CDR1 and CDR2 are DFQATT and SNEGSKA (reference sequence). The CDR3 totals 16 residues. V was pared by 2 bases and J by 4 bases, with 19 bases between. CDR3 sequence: CSARLGNLGVADTQYF. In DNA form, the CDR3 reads TGCAGTGCTAGACTGGGGAACCTCGGGGTCGCAGATACGCAGTATTTT.

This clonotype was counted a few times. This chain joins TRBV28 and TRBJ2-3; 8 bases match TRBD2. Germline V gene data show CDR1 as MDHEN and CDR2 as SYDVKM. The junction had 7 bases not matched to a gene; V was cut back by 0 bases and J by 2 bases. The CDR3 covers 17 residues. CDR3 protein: CASSLWGSGGYTDTQYF. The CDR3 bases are TGTGCCAGCAGTTTATGGGGGAGCGGGGGCTACACAGATACGCAGTATTTT. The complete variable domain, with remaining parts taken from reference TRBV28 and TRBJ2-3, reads DVKVTQSSRYLVKRTGEKVFLECVQDMDHENMFWYRQDPGLGLRLIYFSYDVKMKEKGDIPEGYSVSREKKERFSLILESASTNQTSMYLCASSLWGSGGYTDTQYFGPGTRLTVL.

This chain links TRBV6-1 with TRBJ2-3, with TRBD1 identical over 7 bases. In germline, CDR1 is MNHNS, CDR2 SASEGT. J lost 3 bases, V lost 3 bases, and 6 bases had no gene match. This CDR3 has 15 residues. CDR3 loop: CASSDGQAVTDTQYF. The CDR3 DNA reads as TGTGCCAGCAGTGATGGACAGGCGGTGACAGATACGCAGTATTTT.

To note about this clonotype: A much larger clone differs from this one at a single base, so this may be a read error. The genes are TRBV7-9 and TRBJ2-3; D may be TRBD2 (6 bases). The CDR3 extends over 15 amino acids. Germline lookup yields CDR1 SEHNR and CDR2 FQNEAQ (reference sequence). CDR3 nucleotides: TGTTCCAGCAGCTTAGGCGGCGGGGTGGCAGATACGCAGTATTTT. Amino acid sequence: CSSSLGGGVADTQYF.

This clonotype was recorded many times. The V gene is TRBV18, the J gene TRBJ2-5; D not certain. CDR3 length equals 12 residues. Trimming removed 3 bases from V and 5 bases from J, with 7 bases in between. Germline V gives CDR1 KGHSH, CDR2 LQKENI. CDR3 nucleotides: TGTGCCAGCTCACCGGGATCTGAGACCCAGTACTTC. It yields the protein CASSPGSETQYF.

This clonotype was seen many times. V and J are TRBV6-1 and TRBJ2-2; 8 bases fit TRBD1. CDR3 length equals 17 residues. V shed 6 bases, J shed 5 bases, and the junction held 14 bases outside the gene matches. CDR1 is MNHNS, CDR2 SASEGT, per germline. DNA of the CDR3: TGTGCCAGCAGACGCGGGACAGGTTCTGGGGCAACCGGGGAGCTGTTTTTT. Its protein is CASRRGTGSGATGELFF.

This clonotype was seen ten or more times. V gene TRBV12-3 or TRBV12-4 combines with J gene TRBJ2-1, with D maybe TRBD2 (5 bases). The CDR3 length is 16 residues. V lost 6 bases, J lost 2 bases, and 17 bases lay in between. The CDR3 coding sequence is TGTGCCAGCAGCCTGATCGGCCTAGCTCCCTACAATGAGCAGTTCTTC. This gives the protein CASSLIGLAPYNEQFF.

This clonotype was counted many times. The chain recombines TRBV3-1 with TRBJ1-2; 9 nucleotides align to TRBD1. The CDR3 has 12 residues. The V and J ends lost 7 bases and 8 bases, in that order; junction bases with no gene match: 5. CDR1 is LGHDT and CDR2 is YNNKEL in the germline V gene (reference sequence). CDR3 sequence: CASKTGGEGYTF. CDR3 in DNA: TGTGCCAGCAAGACAGGGGGAGAAGGCTACACCTTC. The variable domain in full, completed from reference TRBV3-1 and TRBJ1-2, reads DTAVSQTPKYLVTQMGNDKSIKCEQNLGHDTMYWYKQDSKKFLKIMFSYNNKELIINETVPNRFSPKSPDKAHLNLHINSLELGDSAVYFCASKTGGEGYTFGSGTRLTVV.

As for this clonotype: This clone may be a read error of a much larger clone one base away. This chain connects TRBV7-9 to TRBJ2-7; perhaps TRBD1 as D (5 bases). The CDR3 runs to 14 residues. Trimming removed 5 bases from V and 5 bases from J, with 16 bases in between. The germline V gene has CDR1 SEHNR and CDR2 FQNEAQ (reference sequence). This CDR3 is CASSPAPTANEQYF. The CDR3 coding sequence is TGTGCCAGCAGCCCCGCCCCGACAGCTAACGAGCAGTACTTC.

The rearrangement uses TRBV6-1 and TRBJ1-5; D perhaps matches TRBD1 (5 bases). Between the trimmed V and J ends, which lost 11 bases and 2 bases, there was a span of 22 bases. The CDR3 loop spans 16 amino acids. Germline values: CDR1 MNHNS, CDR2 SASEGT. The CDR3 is CADRAGPLEGNQPQHF. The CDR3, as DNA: TGTGCCGACAGAGCAGGCCCCCTGGAGGGCAATCAGCCCCAGCATTTT.

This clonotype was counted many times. The CDR3: CASSFPPSTTYEQYF. Written as DNA, the CDR3 is TGTGCCAGCAGTTTCCCCCCTTCGACAACCTACGAGCAGTACTTC. This sequence joins TRBV6-2 or TRBV6-3 and TRBJ2-7; D remains ambiguous. The V end was cut by 4 bases, the J end by 2 bases, with 15 bases between. This CDR3 contains 15 residues. The germline CDR1 and CDR2 sequences are MNHEY and SVGEGT.